This entry lists 13 T cell receptor beta chains sequenced from one sample in a study of blood T cell repertoires in COVID-19. Profiling relied on immunoSEQ multiplex PCR, and the TCRdb table lists in-frame clones only, not all of them. The table has roughly 290,000 clones, about 88% seen once. The sequenced sample consisted of peripheral blood. All receptors derive from a woman in her sixties with acute or convalescent COVID-19.

This clone appeared a single time. CDR3 amino acids: CASSIGTGGQPQHF. CDR3 nucleotides: TGTGCCAGTAGTATCGGGACAGGGGGACAGCCCCAGCATTTT. The chain has TRBV19 and TRBJ1-5; 11 bases are shared with TRBD1. The CDR3 contains 14 residues. Germline lookup yields CDR1 LNHDA and CDR2 SQIVND (reference sequence). J gave up 7 bases and V 3 bases, and 2 bases lay outside the gene matches.

This chain links TRBV6-5 with TRBJ1-6; tentatively, D is TRBD1 (6 bases). In germline, CDR1 is MNHEY, CDR2 SVGAGI. There are 15 residues in the CDR3. The V end was cut by 5 bases, the J end by 7 bases, with 15 bases between. The CDR3 nucleotides are TGTGCCAGCAGTCTATACAGGGAAGCGAATTCACCCCTCCACTTT. Its protein is CASSLYREANSPLHF.

The V and J genes are TRBV28 and TRBJ2-2; D gene uncertain. With 2 bases removed from V and 1 base from J, the gap between germline ends came to 8 bases. The CDR3 is 15 residues long. Germline lookup yields CDR1 MDHEN and CDR2 SYDVKM. CDR3 in amino acids: CASSLPDWNTGELFF. The CDR3 DNA follows: TGTGCCAGCAGTTTACCCGACTGGAACACCGGGGAGCTGTTTTTT.

This chain joins TRBV2 and TRBJ1-5; the D gene is possibly TRBD1 (6 bases). CDR1 is SNHLY and CDR2 is FYNNEI in the germline V gene. V lost 5 bases and J 6 bases, leaving 14 bases between the germline ends. CDR3 length: 14 amino acids. CDR3 coding DNA: TGTGCCAGCAGTTCCACAGGGAGGGGTCAGCCCCAGCATTTT. Translation: CASSSTGRGQPQHF.

The V call is TRBV19, the J call TRBJ1-6; TRBD1 aligns across 8 bases. The CDR3 has 16 residues. Trimming took 5 bases from V and 5 from J; bases not matched to a gene: 8. From germline, CDR1 is LNHDA and CDR2 SQIVND (reference sequence). The CDR3: CASSVNGQGHNSPLHF. The CDR3 DNA sequence: TGTGCCAGTAGTGTCAACGGACAGGGCCATAATTCACCCCTCCACTTT.

Only one count was recorded for this clone. This chain joins TRBV28 and TRBJ2-1; 7 bases agree with TRBD1. Trimming cost V 4 bases and J 4 bases; bases outside gene matches: 1. In germline, CDR1 is MDHEN, CDR2 SYDVKM. This CDR3 contains 13 residues. The CDR3 here is CASSSRGYNEQFF. The CDR3, as DNA: TGTGCCAGCAGTTCCAGGGGGTACAATGAGCAGTTCTTC.

J is TRBJ1-5 and V is TRBV5-1; no clear D. Germline V gives CDR1 SGHRS, CDR2 YFSETQ. The ends were cut back, 2 bases at V and 0 bases at J, with 9 bases in the middle. The CDR3 consists of 15 residues. The CDR3 DNA reads TGCGCCAGCAGCTTAACAGCCGATAGCAATCAGCCCCAGCATTTT. It codes for CASSLTADSNQPQHF. The full variable domain, completed using reference TRBV5-1 and TRBJ1-5, is KAGVTQTPRYLIKTRGQQVTLSCSPISGHRSVSWYQQTPGQGLQFLFEYFSETQRNKGNFPGRFSGRQFSNSRSEMNVSTLELGDSALYLCASSLTADSNQPQHFGDGTRLSIL.

This rearrangement joins TRBV7-8 to TRBJ2-5, with D possibly matching TRBD2 (6 bases). There are 15 residues in the CDR3. V lost 9 bases and J lost 4, with 21 bases in between. CDR1 and CDR2 from the germline V gene are SGHVS and FQNEAQ. DNA of the CDR3: TGTGCCAGTGGGCGGGGCCGAAGGGTGGTAGAGACCCAGTACTTC. Its translation: CASGRGRRVVETQYF.

The chain links TRBV4-1 to TRBJ1-1; TRBD1 agrees at 12 bases. J gave up 5 bases and V 3 bases, and 13 bases lay outside the gene matches. CDR1 is MGHRA, CDR2 YSYEKL, per germline. CDR3 size: 18 residues. CDR3 sequence: CASSQTGTGGGGKTEAFF. In DNA form, the CDR3 reads TGCGCCAGCAGCCAGACCGGGACAGGGGGCGGAGGGAAAACTGAAGCTTTCTTT.

This chain joins TRBV27 and TRBJ2-1; D is ambiguous. With 3 bases removed from V and 5 bases from J, the gap between germline ends came to 8 bases. This CDR3 has 13 amino acids. Germline lookup yields CDR1 MNHEY and CDR2 SMNVEV (reference sequence). The CDR3 DNA reads TGTGCCAGCAGTTTCTCAGAAAACAATGAGCAGTTCTTC. Its translation: CASSFSENNEQFF.

The rearrangement links TRBV6-4 to TRBJ2-2, with a weak D call TRBD2 (6 bases). With 3 bases removed from V and 4 bases from J, the gap between germline ends came to 15 bases. Germline V gene sequence: CDR1 MRHNA, CDR2 SNTAGT. The CDR3 covers 16 residues. The CDR3 region has the DNA TGTGCCAGCAGTGAAGGGCTAGCGAAGGGCACCGGGGAGCTGTTTTTT. It encodes CASSEGLAKGTGELFF.

In the case of this clone: The junction departs from germline at one end; a sequencing error may be responsible. CDR3 in DNA: TGTGCCAGCTCACAGGGGGGGAACTCTGAAGCTTTCTTT. Translation: CASSQGGNSEAFF. The rearrangement links TRBV18 to TRBJ1-1, with a possible D match to TRBD1 (6 bases). This CDR3 is 13 amino acids long. The germline V gene has CDR1 KGHSH and CDR2 LQKENI.

The V gene is TRBV30, the J gene TRBJ2-1, with TRBD2 identical over 10 bases. Unmatched junction bases numbered 7, after V lost 3 bases and J lost 5 bases. Germline values: CDR1 GTSNPN, CDR2 SVGIG (reference sequence). The CDR3 is 15 amino acids. The CDR3 loop is CAWSRTSGLHNEQFF. DNA for the CDR3: TGTGCCTGGAGCCGGACTAGCGGACTCCACAATGAGCAGTTCTTC.